Included here is one TCR beta chain sequence, with context. Its antigen is unknown. Noted treatment: 15 to 20 received Ad26.COV2.S at low or high dose, single or two shots; 5 received placebo; per-sample allocation not given. Vaccine and placebo recipients were sampled on day 63 after the first injection. These data are taken from a study of Ad26.COV2.S vaccination and SARS-CoV-2 variants. At the level of the study: This donor came from the COV1001 trial of Ad26.COV2.S. The authors gave Ad26.COV2.S intramuscularly, either once or twice 56 days apart.

Study-level results: The analyses of TCR breadth and depth may have understated the size of total T cell responses. Spike-specific TCR breadth was greater in vaccine than placebo recipients.

Libraries were prepared by immunoSEQ multiplex PCR; TCRdb keeps only in-frame clonotypes and omits some of them. The sample consists of 500,000 or so clones, approximately 88% of them appearing once. The receptor's source is a person between 18 and 59 years old who received the Ad26.COV2.S COVID-19 vaccine or a placebo. Sequenced material: peripheral blood, taken in a trial of Ad26.COV2.S vaccine versus placebo.

The CDR3 sequence: CASSPTGFNEKLFF. The CDR3 DNA reads TGCGCCAGCAGCCCGACAGGTTTTAATGAAAAACTGTTTTTT. V is TRBV5-1 and J is TRBJ1-4; perhaps TRBD1 as D (6 bases). The CDR3 sequence is 14 residues long. The V gene's germline CDR1 is SGHRS and CDR2 YFSETQ. Trimming pared 4 bases from V and 4 bases from J, leaving 11 bases between.